This TCR beta chain comes out of a study of blood T cells in healthy people across ages. Study context: Per two T cells, template switching captured roughly one barcoded beta molecule.

There were healthy Caucasian individuals from Russia, aged roughly 6 to 90, serving as donors. Study-level results: Aged donors had fewer naive CD4+ cells and lower diversity than long-lived donors.

Germline values: CDR1 SGHRS, CDR2 YFSETQ. The CDR3 is made up of 16 amino acids. For this clonotype: Antigen unknown. One end of the junction does not line up with germline, which may come from a read error.

The second PCR ran roughly 7 to 11 cycles with a sample-barcoded 5' primer and J-beta primers. The template-switch adaptor, which had 12 random nucleotides, put a tag on each cDNA molecule. TCRdb ran MiXCR on the 5' RACE reads and lists one entry per CDR3 protein. The table records under 2,000,000 distinct CDR3 sequences, about 49% of them present only once. Material for sequencing was blood. The V and J genes are TRBV5-1 and TRBJ2-5; possibly TRBD1 for D (5 bases). The sequence was collected from a middle-aged woman in good health. The CDR3: CASSLEGLLGPETQDF. The CDR3, as DNA: TGCGCCAGCAGCTTGGAAGGGCTATTGGGGCCAGAGACCCAGGACTTC.